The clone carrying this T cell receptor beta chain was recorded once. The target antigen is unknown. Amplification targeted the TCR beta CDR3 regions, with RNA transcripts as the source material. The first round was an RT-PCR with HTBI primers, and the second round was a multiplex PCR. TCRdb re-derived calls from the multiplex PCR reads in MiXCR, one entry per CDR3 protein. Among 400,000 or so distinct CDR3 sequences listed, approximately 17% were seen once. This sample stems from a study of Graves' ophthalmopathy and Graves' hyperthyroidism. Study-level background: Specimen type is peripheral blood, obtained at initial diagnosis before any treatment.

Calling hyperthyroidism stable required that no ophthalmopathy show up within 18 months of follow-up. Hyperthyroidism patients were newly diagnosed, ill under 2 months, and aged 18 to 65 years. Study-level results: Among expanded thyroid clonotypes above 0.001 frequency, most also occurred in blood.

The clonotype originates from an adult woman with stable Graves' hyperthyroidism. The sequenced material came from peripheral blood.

The CDR3 DNA reads as TGTGCCAGCAGTCCACCTACTAGCGGGAGAGCCCACGAGCAGTACTTC. It codes for CASSPPTSGRAHEQYF. This rearrangement joins TRBV6-2 or TRBV6-3 to TRBJ2-7; 11 nucleotides line up with TRBD2. V dropped 5 bases and J dropped 5; count of bases not matched to a gene: 11. Germline V lookup: CDR1 MNHEY, CDR2 SVGEGT. The CDR3 is 16 amino acids.